This paragraph reports one T cell receptor (beta chain). This entry belongs to a study of blood T cell repertoires in COVID-19. For the study at large: The United States, Italy and Spain supplied acute and convalescent COVID-19 samples. From T cells, B-cell-depleted T cells, or PBMCs came the material, which was cDNA or gDNA.

In the source study's methods: Estimated nucleated cell counts came from reference gene primer amplification. Using immunoSEQ multiplex PCR, the repertoire was profiled, and TCRdb retains in-frame clones only, with some absent. V and J calls and clone size are given by that table; D and trimming were obtained from the DNA. The table has 150,000 or so clones, about 81% seen once. The CDR3 length is 18 residues. Germline lookup yields CDR1 SGHAT and CDR2 FQNNGV. V lost 6 bases, J lost 0 bases, and 7 bases stayed unmatched. Sequenced input: peripheral blood. V and J are TRBV11-2 and TRBJ2-6; 11 nucleotides match TRBD1. The receptor was derived from a human donor in a cohort sampled during active COVID-19. CDR3 amino acids: CASRKPGQGDSGANVLTF. CDR3 bases: TGTGCCAGCAGGAAGCCGGGACAGGGGGACTCTGGGGCCAACGTCCTGACTTTC.